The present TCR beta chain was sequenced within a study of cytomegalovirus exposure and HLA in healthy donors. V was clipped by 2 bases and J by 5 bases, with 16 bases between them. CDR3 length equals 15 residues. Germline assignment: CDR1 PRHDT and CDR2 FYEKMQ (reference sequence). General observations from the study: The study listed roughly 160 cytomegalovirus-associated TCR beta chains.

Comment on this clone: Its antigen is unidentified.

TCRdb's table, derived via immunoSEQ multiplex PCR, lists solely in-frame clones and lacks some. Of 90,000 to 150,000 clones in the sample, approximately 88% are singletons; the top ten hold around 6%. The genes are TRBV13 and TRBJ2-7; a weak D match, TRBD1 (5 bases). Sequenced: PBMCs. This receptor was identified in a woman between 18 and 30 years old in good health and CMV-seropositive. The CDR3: CASSLRGTKSDEQYF. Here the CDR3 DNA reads TGTGCCAGCAGCTTAAGGGGTACAAAAAGCGACGAGCAGTACTTC.